The 9 T cell receptor beta chains below were found in one sample sequenced in a study of blood T cell repertoires in COVID-19. Clones were sequenced by immunoSEQ multiplex PCR, and TCRdb holds only the in-frame ones, with some missing. The table lists around 85,000 clones, about 83% of them singletons. The sequenced sample consisted of peripheral blood. The receptors originated from a man aged 55 to 69 with acute or convalescent COVID-19.

This clone was detected only once. The rearrangement joins TRBV5-1 to TRBJ1-4, with unresolved D. The V and J ends lost 4 bases and 0 bases respectively, with 16 bases between them. Germline V gives CDR1 SGHRS, CDR2 YFSETQ. The CDR3 contains 17 residues. The CDR3 reads CASSVTGNPPTNEKLFF. CDR3 nucleotide sequence: TGCGCCAGCAGCGTAACGGGAAACCCCCCAACTAATGAAAAACTGTTTTTT.

The chain couples TRBV7-2 to TRBJ2-3; D perhaps matches TRBD1 (5 bases). CDR1 and CDR2 (germline): SGHTA, FQGNSA. This CDR3 is 16 amino acids long. The ends were cut back, 5 bases at V and 5 bases at J, with 20 bases in the middle. The CDR3, as DNA: TGTGCCAGCAGCCCGAGGCACAGGTTGGATGGAGATACGCAGTATTTT. Translation gives CASSPRHRLDGDTQYF.

The chain has TRBV19 and TRBJ2-2, with unresolved D. V lost 7 bases, J lost 0 bases, and 12 bases lay in between. The length of the CDR3 is 15 residues. CDR1 and CDR2 from the germline V gene are LNHDA and SQIVND (reference sequence). This chain's CDR3 is CASKMRPTNTGELFF. The CDR3 DNA is TGTGCCAGTAAAATGAGGCCAACGAACACCGGGGAGCTGTTTTTT.

This chain uses TRBV10-3 with TRBJ2-3; TRBD1 is a possible D gene (6 bases). The CDR3 sequence is 20 residues long. Germline V lookup: CDR1 ENHRY, CDR2 SYGVKD. V was pared by 2 bases and J by 3 bases, with 27 bases between. Here the CDR3 DNA reads TGTGCCATCAGTGAGCCGATGGCACAGGGAAAGGGCACAAGTACAGATACGCAGTATTTT. It codes for CAISEPMAQGKGTSTDTQYF.

J is TRBJ2-4 and V is TRBV14, with TRBD2 matching over 8 bases. CDR3 length: 16 amino acids. V was pared by 3 bases and J by 7 bases, with 11 bases of the junction left unmatched. The V gene's germline CDR1 is SGHDN and CDR2 FVKESK. In DNA, the CDR3 is TGTGCCAGCAGCCATCCAGCCGGGACTAGGGCCAACATTCAGTACTTC. As protein: CASSHPAGTRANIQYF. Full variable domain (rest looked up from reference TRBV14 and TRBJ2-4): EAGVTQFPSHSVIEKGQTVTLRCDPISGHDNLYWYRRVMGKEIKFLLHFVKESKQDESGMPNNRFLAERTGGTYSTLKVQPAELEDSGVYFCASSHPAGTRANIQYFGAGTRLSVL.

In its sample, this clone was seen a few times. V is TRBV6-2 or TRBV6-3 and J is TRBJ1-1, with unresolved D. Trimming stripped 5 bases from V and 5 bases from J, with 9 bases between. The germline CDR1 and CDR2 sequences are MNHEY and SVGEGT. This CDR3 comprises 12 residues. CDR3 in amino acids: CASSLRGTEAFF. DNA for the CDR3: TGTGCCAGCAGTCTCCGGGGAACTGAAGCTTTCTTT.

Regarding this clone: Other DNA sequences in this specimen translate into the identical CDR3. The chain employs TRBV19 and TRBJ2-1; 13 bases agree with TRBD2. The CDR3 has 15 amino acids. Unmatched junction bases numbered 0, after V lost 4 bases and J lost 3 bases. Germline CDR1 reads LNHDA; CDR2 reads SQIVND (reference sequence). The DNA of the CDR3 is TGTGCCAGTAGTAGGACTAGCGGGGGCTACAATGAGCAGTTCTTC. Translated, it gives CASSRTSGGYNEQFF. Full variable domain (rest looked up from reference TRBV19 and TRBJ2-1): DGGITQSPKYLFRKEGQNVTLSCEQNLNHDAMYWYRQDPGQGLRLIYYSQIVNDFQKGDIAEGYSVSREKKESFPLTVTSAQKNPTAFYLCASSRTSGGYNEQFFGPGTRLTVL.

The CDR3 spells CASSSGNTIYF. Here the CDR3 DNA reads TGTGCCAGCAGCTCGGGGAACACCATATATTTT. This chain uses TRBV7-9 with TRBJ1-3; D uncertain. Germline lookup yields CDR1 SEHNR and CDR2 FQNEAQ (reference sequence). Trimming removed 4 bases at V and 7 bases at J, with 5 bases between. This CDR3 region has 11 residues.

The rearrangement uses TRBV19 and TRBJ1-2, with TRBD1 identical over 8 bases. CDR3 size: 14 residues. With V trimmed by 3 bases and J by 7 bases, 7 bases remained unmatched. In germline, CDR1 is LNHDA, CDR2 SQIVND (reference sequence). The CDR3: CASSMVRGRSGYTF. The CDR3 bases are TGTGCCAGTAGTATGGTCAGGGGGCGATCTGGCTACACCTTC.